The 20 T cell receptor beta chains presented below share a single source sample, sequenced in a study of blood T cell repertoires in COVID-19. Method: immunoSEQ multiplex PCR; TCRdb's copy keeps in-frame clones and lacks some. The sample contains 200,000 to 250,000 clones, roughly 87% of which appear only once. The source material was peripheral blood. These receptors were obtained from a man between 35 and 55 years old with active or convalescent COVID-19.

CDR3 in amino acids: CASSSTSGVRDTQYF. CDR3 nucleotides: TGTGCCAGCAGCTCAACTAGCGGGGTGAGAGATACGCAGTATTTT. The rearrangement joins TRBV6-5 to TRBJ2-3; 10 bases fit TRBD2. The trim removed 6 bases at V and 5 bases at J, leaving 8 bases unmatched. The CDR3 is made up of 15 amino acids. Per germline, CDR1 MNHEY and CDR2 SVGAGI.

The chain combines TRBV19 with TRBJ2-1; D uncertain. Trimming removed 6 bases from V and 4 bases from J, with 4 bases in between. The CDR3 runs 11 residues. The germline V gene has CDR1 LNHDA and CDR2 SQIVND (reference sequence). CDR3 sequence (DNA): TGTGCCAGTAGCGTATACAATGAGCAGTTCTTC. It translates to CASSVYNEQFF.

Notes on this clone: The same CDR3 can be traced to other DNA sequences in this sample. This sequence joins TRBV11-2 and TRBJ2-7; D is unresolved. Germline loops: CDR1 SGHAT, CDR2 FQNNGV. V was trimmed by 3 bases and J by 1 base, leaving 4 bases between them. The CDR3 totals 12 residues. The CDR3 sequence is CASSLASYEQYF. In DNA form, the CDR3 reads TGTGCCAGCAGCTTGGCTTCCTACGAGCAGTACTTC. The full variable domain, rest sourced from reference TRBV11-2 and TRBJ2-7, is EAGVAQSPRYKIIEKRQSVAFWCNPISGHATLYWYQQILGQGPKLLIQFQNNGVVDDSQLPKDRFSAERLKGVDSTLKIQPAKLEDSAVYLCASSLASYEQYFGPGTRLTVT.

V usage is TRBV12-3 or TRBV12-4 and J usage is TRBJ2-7; D not certain. V was pared by 5 bases and J by 6 bases, with 11 bases between. The length of the CDR3 is 12 residues. The CDR3 spells CASSEPISEQYF. The CDR3 DNA is TGTGCCAGCAGTGAGCCTATATCCGAGCAGTACTTC.

J is TRBJ1-2 and V is TRBV19; possible D gene TRBD1, 5 bases. V was shortened by 9 bases and J by 2 bases, with 13 bases between the two germline ends. The CDR3 runs 13 residues. CDR1 and CDR2 from the germline V gene are LNHDA and SQIVND (reference sequence). The CDR3 reads CARCQGTNYGYTF. In nucleotides, the CDR3 is TGTGCCAGGTGCCAGGGAACCAACTATGGCTACACCTTC. Looking up the rest from reference TRBV19 and TRBJ1-2 gives the full variable domain: DGGITQSPKYLFRKEGQNVTLSCEQNLNHDAMYWYRQDPGQGLRLIYYSQIVNDFQKGDIAEGYSVSREKKESFPLTVTSAQKNPTAFYLCARCQGTNYGYTFGSGTRLTVV.

As DNA, the CDR3 is TGCGCCAGCAGCTTGGCCGAAATTTCAGGGGGCTATGGCTACACCTTC. Its translation: CASSLAEISGGYGYTF. The rearrangement joins TRBV5-1 to TRBJ1-2, with 7 nucleotides matching TRBD1. CDR3 size: 16 residues. Germline trimming cut 0 bases from V and 4 bases from J; bases unmatched to any gene: 9. Germline-derived CDR1 and CDR2 are SGHRS and YFSETQ.

This clone was seen more than once but under ten times. V gene TRBV15 combines with J gene TRBJ1-5; D ambiguous. CDR3 size: 15 residues. V shed 4 bases and J shed 5 bases, with 15 bases lying between them. CDR1 LNHNV and CDR2 YYDKDF come from the germline V gene (reference sequence). The CDR3 spells CATSKRPGGDQPQHF. CDR3 DNA: TGTGCCACCAGCAAGAGGCCGGGCGGGGATCAGCCCCAGCATTTT.

This clone has just a few counts. The chain is built from TRBV6-1 and TRBJ1-5; D unresolved. The CDR3 loop spans 15 amino acids. The germline V and J ends were trimmed by 1 base and 8 bases, with 15 bases remaining between them. The germline gives CDR1 MNHNS, CDR2 SASEGT. The DNA for the CDR3 is TGTGCCAGCAGTGAAGTAACAGAAAGTGTGGAGCCCCAGCATTTT. This encodes CASSEVTESVEPQHF.

The gene calls are TRBV5-5 and TRBJ1-5; D possibly corresponds to TRBD1 (6 bases). The V gene's germline CDR1 is SGHKS and CDR2 YYEKEE (reference sequence). The CDR3 totals 14 residues. Deletions cut 7 bases from V and 5 bases from J, with 16 bases between. The CDR3 DNA sequence: TGTGCCAGCGGAAGACAACAGGGAGATCAGCCCCAGCATTTT. Protein product: CASGRQQGDQPQHF. Full variable domain (remainder filled in from reference TRBV5-5 and TRBJ1-5): DAGVTQSPTHLIKTRGQQVTLRCSPISGHKSVSWYQQVLGQGPQFIFQYYEKEERGRGNFPDRFSARQFPNYSSELNVNALLLGDSALYLCASGRQQGDQPQHFGDGTRLSIL.

The V gene is TRBV7-9, the J gene TRBJ1-1, with 8 bases identical to TRBD1. Trimming removed 6 bases from V and 4 bases from J; junction bases left unmatched: 10. The CDR3 consists of 15 residues. Germline loops: CDR1 SEHNR, CDR2 FQNEAQ (reference sequence). The CDR3 coding sequence is TGTGCCAGCAGTTATGCCGGGACAGGCGGCACTGAAGCTTTCTTT. The encoded protein is CASSYAGTGGTEAFF. The full variable domain, its missing parts supplied by reference TRBV7-9 and TRBJ1-1, is DTGVSQNPRHKITKRGQNVTFRCDPISEHNRLYWYRQTLGQGPEFLTYFQNEAQLEKSRLLSDRFSAERPKGSFSTLEIQRTEQGDSAMYLCASSYAGTGGTEAFFGQGTRLTVV.

The V call is TRBV7-8, the J call TRBJ2-3; D uncertain. The CDR3 sequence is 13 residues long. V was pared by 1 base and J by 4 bases, with 6 bases between. Germline V lookup: CDR1 SGHVS, CDR2 FQNEAQ. The CDR3 spells CASSLGRADTQYF. The DNA for the CDR3 is TGTGCCAGCAGCTTAGGGAGAGCAGATACGCAGTATTTT.

The genes are TRBV4-1 and TRBJ1-1; TRBD1 might be the D (5 bases). The CDR3 runs 13 residues. V lost 4 bases and J 6 bases, leaving 12 bases between the germline ends. Germline lookup yields CDR1 MGHRA and CDR2 YSYEKL. CDR3 in DNA: TGCGCCAGCAGCCCGAGTCGGGGGGCTGAAGCTTTCTTT. Translating it yields CASSPSRGAEAFF.

The chain links TRBV19 to TRBJ2-5, with 12 bases that match TRBD1. V was clipped by 6 bases and J by 5 bases; unmatched bases: 7. This CDR3 spans 15 amino acids. Per the germline V gene, CDR1 is LNHDA and CDR2 is SQIVND (reference sequence). The CDR3 DNA sequence: TGTGCCAGTAGACCCGGGACAGGGGGCGTGGAGACCCAGTACTTC. Residues: CASRPGTGGVETQYF.

The CDR3 DNA sequence: TGTGCCAGCAGTTTCACTAGCGGGAGGGTCCAAGAGACCCAGTACTTC. As protein: CASSFTSGRVQETQYF. This rearrangement joins TRBV6-6 to TRBJ2-5; 13 nucleotides match TRBD2. V dropped 4 bases and J dropped 1; count of bases not matched to a gene: 3. The CDR3 spans 16 residues. In germline, CDR1 is MNHNY, CDR2 SVGAGI (reference sequence).

The chain has TRBV9 and TRBJ2-5, with TRBD2 matching 12 bases. This CDR3 has 18 amino acids. Germline V gives CDR1 SGDLS, CDR2 YYNGEE. The V gene end was trimmed by 4 bases and the J gene end by 2 bases; junction bases not matched to a gene: 12. CDR3 sequence (DNA): TGTGCCAGCAGCCCGGAGGCTAGCGGGGGGGCCAGGCAAGAGACCCAGTACTTC. Translated: CASSPEASGGARQETQYF.

This clone was recorded only once. The chain joins TRBV6-5 to TRBJ2-7; TRBD2 aligns across 13 bases. Trimming cost V 9 bases and J 5 bases; bases outside gene matches: 7. The germline V gene has CDR1 MNHEY and CDR2 SVGAGI. This CDR3 has 14 amino acids. This CDR3 reads CASRTSGSLDEQYF. CDR3 bases: TGTGCCAGTAGGACTAGCGGGAGTTTAGACGAGCAGTACTTC.

The V call is TRBV5-1, the J call TRBJ2-7; 7 nucleotides line up with TRBD2. Germline CDR1 reads SGHRS; CDR2 reads YFSETQ. The CDR3 loop spans 15 amino acids. Trimming cost V 2 bases and J 0 bases; bases outside gene matches: 5. The CDR3 coding sequence is TGCGCCAGCAGCTTATGGGGCGGGAGCTCCTACGAGCAGTACTTC. Translating gives CASSLWGGSSYEQYF.

V usage is TRBV30 and J usage is TRBJ2-6, with TRBD1 as a possible D gene (6 bases). Trimming removed 8 bases from V and 5 bases from J, with 28 bases in between. The germline V gene has CDR1 GTSNPN and CDR2 SVGIG (reference sequence). The CDR3 has 18 amino acids. The CDR3 region has the DNA TGTGCCGGGATGGGAATTGACAGGTTTGCAGGGTGGGCCAACGTCCTGACTTTC. It specifies CAGMGIDRFAGWANVLTF.

The chain links TRBV24-1 to TRBJ1-6, with D possibly being TRBD1 (5 bases). Germline assignment: CDR1 KGHDR and CDR2 SFDVKD. V lost 11 bases, J lost 2 bases, and 15 bases lay in between. The CDR3 loop spans 15 amino acids. Here the CDR3 DNA reads TGTGCCATCGGAGAAGGGGCCCCCTATAATTCACCCCTCCACTTT. This codes for CAIGEGAPYNSPLHF.

The chain recombines TRBV27 with TRBJ1-6, with D perhaps matching TRBD1 (5 bases). The ends were cut back, 5 bases at V and 3 bases at J, with 14 bases in the middle. Looked up from germline, CDR1 is MNHEY and CDR2 is SMNVEV (reference sequence). This CDR3 is built from 16 residues. CDR3 sequence reads: CASSKPGRDYNSPLHF. For the CDR3, the DNA is TGTGCCAGCAGTAAACCGGGCAGGGACTATAATTCACCCCTCCACTTT.